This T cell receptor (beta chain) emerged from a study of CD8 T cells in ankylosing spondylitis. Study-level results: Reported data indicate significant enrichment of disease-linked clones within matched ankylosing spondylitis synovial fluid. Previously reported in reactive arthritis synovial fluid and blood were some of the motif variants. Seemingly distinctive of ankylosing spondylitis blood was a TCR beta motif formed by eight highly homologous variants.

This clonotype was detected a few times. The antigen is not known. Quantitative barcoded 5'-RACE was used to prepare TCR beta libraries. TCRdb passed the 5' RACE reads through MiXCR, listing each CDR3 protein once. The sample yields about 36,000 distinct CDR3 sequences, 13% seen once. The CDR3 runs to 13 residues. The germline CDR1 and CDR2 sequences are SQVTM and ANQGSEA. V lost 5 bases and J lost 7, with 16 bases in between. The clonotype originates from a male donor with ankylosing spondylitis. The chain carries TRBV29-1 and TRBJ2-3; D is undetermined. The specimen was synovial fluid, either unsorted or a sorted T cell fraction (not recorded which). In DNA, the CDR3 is TGCAGCGTTCTTGCCCCACTTAGAAATACGCAGTATTTT. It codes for CSVLAPLRNTQYF.